The source of this T cell receptor beta chain is a study of PD-1 blockade in classical Hodgkin lymphoma. Findings and caveats of the study: Why the repertoires differ is still unclear, perhaps disease activity or prior therapy.

Assay used: immunoSEQ multiplex PCR; TCRdb lists only in-frame clones, some missing. The data hold 130,000 to 150,000 clones, with 78% observed a single time. Trimming cost V 5 bases and J 0 bases; bases outside gene matches: 2. This CDR3 contains 15 residues. From germline, CDR1 is MDHEN and CDR2 SYDVKM. Worth noting for this clone: Its cognate antigen is unknown.

Autologous stem cell transplantation was followed by relapse in every patient, and brentuximab vedotin exposure varied. This sequence originates from a human donor with classical Hodgkin lymphoma. The sample in question was peripheral blood mononuclear cells (PBMCs), obtained before the second cycle of nivolumab. The chain recombines TRBV28 with TRBJ1-3, with TRBD1 identical over 9 bases. The chain's CDR3 is CASSRQGGSGNTIYF. Written as DNA, the CDR3 is TGTGCCAGCAGTCGACAGGGGGGCTCTGGAAACACCATATATTTT.